The 13 T cell receptor beta chains given below trace back to one sample, sequenced in a study of blood T cells in healthy people across ages. PCR was performed a second time for about 7 to 11 cycles using a sample-barcoded 5' primer and a J-beta primer mix. MiXCR, applied by TCRdb to the 5' RACE reads, yields one record per CDR3 protein. The sample includes about 670,000 distinct CDR3 sequences, 40% to 45% of them seen just once. Sequencing used blood. Receptor source: a man older than 75 in good health.

This clonotype showed up many times. This chain links TRBV7-9 with TRBJ1-4, with 7 bases matching TRBD1. Trimming at V came to 5 bases and at J to 0 bases, leaving 3 bases not matched to a gene. Germline V gives CDR1 SEHNR, CDR2 FQNEAQ (reference sequence). The CDR3 length is 15 residues. DNA for the CDR3: TGTGCCAGCAGCCCCGGGACAGCAACTAATGAAAAACTGTTTTTT. This codes for CASSPGTATNEKLFF. Full variable domain (outside the CDR3, taken from reference TRBV7-9 and TRBJ1-4): DTGVSQNPRHKITKRGQNVTFRCDPISEHNRLYWYRQTLGQGPEFLTYFQNEAQLEKSRLLSDRFSAERPKGSFSTLEIQRTEQGDSAMYLCASSPGTATNEKLFFGSGTQLSVL.

This chain connects TRBV5-6 to TRBJ1-1; D possibly corresponds to TRBD1 (5 bases). Germline V gene lookup returns CDR1 SGHDT and CDR2 YYEEEE. The CDR3 spans 15 residues. The ends were cut back, 2 bases at V and 1 base at J, with 12 bases in the middle. DNA for the CDR3: TGTGCCAGCAGCTTTCTTCAGAGGGGGAACACTGAAGCTTTCTTT. This translates into CASSFLQRGNTEAFF.

This clonotype was found a few times. The V call is TRBV6-1, the J call TRBJ2-1; D may be TRBD1 (6 bases). Trimming stripped 4 bases from V and 9 bases from J, with 16 bases between. The CDR3 loop spans 14 amino acids. Looked up from germline, CDR1 is MNHNS and CDR2 is SASEGT. CDR3 in DNA: TGTGCCAGCAGTGCAGAGTTACAGGGAGCTGAGCAGTTCTTC. Residues: CASSAELQGAEQFF.

This clonotype turned up a few times. This chain joins TRBV5-6 and TRBJ1-6; D gene ambiguous. The CDR3 spans 15 residues. V was shortened by 0 bases and J by 7 bases, with 11 bases between the two germline ends. Germline V gives CDR1 SGHDT, CDR2 YYEEEE. The CDR3 here is CASSLGRHQNSPLHF. The CDR3 coding sequence is TGTGCCAGCAGCTTGGGACGCCATCAGAATTCACCCCTCCACTTT.

This chain links TRBV7-9 with TRBJ2-1; 10 bases align to TRBD2. The end of the DNA is better explained by TRBJ2-7, so the J call may be wrong. Germline CDR1 reads SEHNR; CDR2 reads FQNEAQ (reference sequence). CDR3 length: 16 amino acids. The CDR3 DNA is TGTGCCAGCAGCTCCTCCCTAGCGGGAGTAGCCAATGAGCAGTACTTC. It codes for CASSSSLAGVANEQYF.

The CDR3 DNA follows: TGCAGTGCTAGGGGTGGGAATGGCGGGGAGCTGTTTTTT. Protein sequence: CSARGGNGGELFF. The rearrangement links TRBV20-1 to TRBJ2-2; unclear D gene. Germline lookup yields CDR1 DFQATT and CDR2 SNEGSKA (reference sequence). This CDR3 is 13 amino acids long. The germline V and J ends were trimmed by 3 bases and 7 bases, with 12 bases remaining between them.

Only a few counts were recorded for this clonotype. The chain uses TRBV6-2 or TRBV6-3 and TRBJ1-1; 8 bases match TRBD1. Germline assignment: CDR1 MNHEY and CDR2 SVGEGT. J lost 4 bases, V lost 6 bases, and 10 bases had no gene match. CDR3 length: 15 amino acids. This CDR3 is CASRPTATGGTEAFF. The CDR3 bases are TGTGCCAGCAGACCAACCGCTACAGGGGGCACTGAAGCTTTCTTT.

The chain is built from TRBV7-2 and TRBJ1-2, with D unclear. CDR1 SGHTA and CDR2 FQGNSA come from the germline V gene. This CDR3 has 11 residues. The CDR3 sequence: CRIGSSKGYTF. The DNA of the CDR3 is TGTCGGATTGGGTCTTCTAAAGGCTACACCTTC.

The rearrangement joins TRBV30 to TRBJ1-3; no clear D. The V end lost 1 base, the J end lost 4 bases, and 8 bases lay between the germline ends. The CDR3 is 13 amino acids. Looked up from germline, CDR1 is GTSNPN and CDR2 is SVGIG (reference sequence). CDR3 residues: CAWSGRAGNTIYF. CDR3 DNA sequence: TGTGCCTGGAGTGGTCGGGCAGGAAACACCATATATTTT. The full variable domain, its missing parts supplied by reference TRBV30 and TRBJ1-3, is SQTIHQWPATLVQPVGSPLSLECTVEGTSNPNLYWYRQAAGRGLQLLFYSVGIGQISSEVPQNLSASRPQDRQFILSSKKLLLSDSGFYLCAWSGRAGNTIYFGEGSWLTVV.

This clonotype was picked up a small number of times. This chain uses TRBV5-1 with TRBJ2-5; 7 bases agree with TRBD2. CDR1 is SGHRS, CDR2 YFSETQ, per germline. The CDR3 loop spans 15 amino acids. Trimming at V came to 5 bases and at J to 2 bases, leaving 9 bases not matched to a gene. CDR3 region: CASRVAAGPQETQYF. CDR3 nucleotide sequence: TGCGCCAGCAGGGTGGCAGCGGGGCCTCAAGAGACCCAGTACTTC.

This clonotype was detected only once. The chain carries TRBV27 and TRBJ2-1; D possibly matches TRBD1 or TRBD2 (6 bases each). Germline V gene lookup returns CDR1 MNHEY and CDR2 SMNVEV (reference sequence). The CDR3 is made up of 17 amino acids. V was pared by 6 bases and J by 7 bases, with 25 bases between. Written as DNA, the CDR3 is TGTGCCAGCAGGGGGGGAGCCGGGACACTCTTGGGGAATGAGCAGTTCTTC. Translating gives CASRGGAGTLLGNEQFF.

This clonotype was detected ten times or more. The gene calls are TRBV6-6 and TRBJ1-2; possibly TRBD1 for D (5 bases). Trimming shortened V by 7 bases and J by 4 bases, and 16 bases separated the two germline ends. The CDR3 spans 14 residues. Germline CDR1 and CDR2: MNHNY and SVGAGI (reference sequence). This CDR3 reads CASNTQGTFYGYTF. The CDR3 DNA reads as TGTGCCAGCAACACACAAGGGACCTTCTATGGCTACACCTTC.

The chain combines TRBV14 with TRBJ2-5; TRBD2 agrees at 7 bases. This CDR3 is 15 amino acids long. Germline CDR1 is SGHDN and CDR2 is FVKESK. With 0 bases clipped from V and 5 bases from J, the junction kept 6 bases outside the gene matches. CDR3 sequence reads: CASSQDSSLAETQYF. As DNA, the CDR3 is TGTGCCAGCAGCCAAGATTCGTCACTAGCGGAGACCCAGTACTTC.